This TCR beta chain was sequenced for a study of spatial heterogeneity in lung cancer. Findings and caveats of the study: Ubiquitous expanded TCR counts tracked ubiquitous nonsynonymous mutations; regional expanded TCR counts tracked regional nonsynonymous mutations. One measure, the expanded intratumoral alpha and beta TCR count, tracked tumor mutation counts.

Judged by abundance, this clonotype is medium-sized (0.01 to 0.1%). Its antigen is not known. V shed 6 bases and J shed 7 bases, with 18 bases lying between them. In germline, CDR1 is LGHDT, CDR2 YNNKEL (reference sequence). This CDR3 is built from 15 residues. TCRdb re-called the 5' RACE reads through MiXCR, storing one row per CDR3 protein. The table includes fewer than 3,500 distinct CDR3 sequences, approximately 30% detected once. The sample's time point: sample taken at primary tumor resection. There were 65 or so donors, all of them untreated patients with early-stage non-small cell lung cancer. The material sequenced was lung tumor tissue, taken at surgery. This clonotype was obtained from a female donor with early-stage non-small cell lung cancer. The chain carries TRBV3-1 and TRBJ2-2; D call uncertain. CDR3 in amino acids: CASRPKGARSGELFF. The DNA of the CDR3 is TGTGCCAGCAGACCCAAAGGAGCGCGCAGCGGGGAGCTGTTTTTT. The full variable domain, with the rest looked up from reference TRBV3-1 and TRBJ2-2, is DTAVSQTPKYLVTQMGNDKSIKCEQNLGHDTMYWYKQDSKKFLKIMFSYNNKELIINETVPNRFSPKSPDKAHLNLHINSLELGDSAVYFCASRPKGARSGELFFGEGSRLTVL.